This T cell receptor (beta chain) was sequenced during a study of CD8 T cells in ankylosing spondylitis. In TCRdb, the 5' RACE reads were re-called with MiXCR into one record per CDR3 protein. The profile shows about 440,000 distinct CDR3 sequences, 15% to 20% of them singletons. V was pared by 3 bases and J by 6 bases, with 9 bases between. The CDR3 runs to 12 residues. Study findings and constraints: Seemingly characteristic of ankylosing spondylitis blood was a TCR beta motif consisting of 7 or 8 highly homologous variants.

There are many counts of this clonotype. The antigen is undetermined. Sequenced sample: blood, either unsorted or a sorted T cell fraction (not recorded which). The TCR comes from a male donor with ankylosing spondylitis. The genes are TRBV12-3 or TRBV12-4 and TRBJ2-7; D not certain. The CDR3 DNA follows: TGTGCCAGCAGTTTTCGGAATTCCGAGCAGTACTTC. Its translation is CASSFRNSEQYF.